This TCR beta chain came from a study of shared T cell receptors in the human thymus. Method: immunoSEQ multiplex PCR; TCRdb's copy keeps in-frame clones and lacks some. Of over 350,000 clones listed, approximately 95% are singletons. Germline V lookup: CDR1 SQVTM, CDR2 ANQGSEA. CDR3 size: 14 residues. Trimming pared 4 bases from V and 3 bases from J, leaving 15 bases between. The chain recombines TRBV29-1 with TRBJ1-1; D is unresolved. The sample was thymocytes. The TCR comes from a human donor. In DNA form, the CDR3 reads TGCAGCGTTGTAGAAGGGCAAGAATACACTGAAGCTTTCTTT. Translated: CSVVEGQEYTEAFF.